This passage covers 30 T cell receptor beta chains from one sample sequenced in a study of post-analysis software for immune sequencing data. Study results and caveats: Among a handful of TRBV segments more frequent in patients than controls were TRBV5-6, TRBV5-1 and TRBV20-1.

Their antigen targets remain unknown. Libraries were made from TCR beta cDNA, and they carried unique molecular identifiers. TCRdb fed the PCR reads into MiXCR, producing one record per CDR3 protein. The sample lists roughly 800,000 distinct CDR3 sequences; 53% were seen once. Sequenced: blood. Receptor source: a girl aged 5 to 17 with multiple sclerosis.

The sample holds a few counts of this clonotype. J is TRBJ2-7 and V is TRBV6-5, with 8 bases aligning to TRBD1. Germline trimming cut 6 bases from V and 5 bases from J; bases unmatched to any gene: 3. This CDR3 region has 12 residues. The V gene's germline CDR1 is MNHEY and CDR2 SVGAGI. The CDR3, as DNA: TGTGCCAGCAGCCGGGACAGGAACGAGCAGTACTTC. Translating gives CASSRDRNEQYF.

V gene TRBV3-1 combines with J gene TRBJ2-4, with 14 nucleotides matching TRBD2. The CDR3 runs 16 residues. J was trimmed by 10 bases and V by 3 bases; bases with no gene match: 8. Germline V CDR1 and CDR2: LGHDT, YNNKEL (reference sequence). CDR3 bases: TGTGCCAGCAGCCAGCCCTTGGGACTAGCGGGGGCAATTCAGTACTTC. Encoded protein: CASSQPLGLAGAIQYF.

The chain employs TRBV21-1 and TRBJ2-5; the D call of TRBD2 is as the table states it, not checked on the DNA. TRBV21-1 is given as a pseudogene. The CDR3 extends over 14 amino acids. The CDR3 protein is CASSTRDSTETQYF. The CDR3 DNA sequence: TGTGCCAGCAGCACCCGGGACTCCACAGAGACCCAGTACTTC.

The rearrangement joins TRBV20-1 to TRBJ2-7; no firm D call. The V gene lost 3 bases and the J gene lost 2 bases, with 8 bases spanning the gap. The germline gives CDR1 DFQATT, CDR2 SNEGSKA (reference sequence). This CDR3 region has 12 residues. The CDR3 sequence is CSARGWTYEQYF. Here the CDR3 DNA reads TGCAGTGCTAGGGGCTGGACCTACGAGCAGTACTTC.

This clonotype was picked up a small number of times. The rearrangement links TRBV29-1 to TRBJ1-4; D is perhaps TRBD1 (6 bases). Germline V lookup: CDR1 SQVTM, CDR2 ANQGSEA. This CDR3 has 13 residues. V lost 4 bases and J 3 bases, leaving 9 bases between the germline ends. The CDR3 nucleotides read TGCAGCGTTGTAAGGGGGTCTAATGAAAAACTGTTTTTT. This translates into CSVVRGSNEKLFF.

This clonotype has ten or more counts. V is TRBV29-1 and J is TRBJ2-1, with 11 positions matching TRBD2. Germline V gene sequence: CDR1 SQVTM, CDR2 ANQGSEA. The CDR3 consists of 16 residues. J was trimmed by 0 bases and V by 5 bases; bases with no gene match: 6. The CDR3 DNA is TGCAGCGTTAGACAGACTAGCGGGGTCTCCTACAATGAGCAGTTCTTC. This codes for CSVRQTSGVSYNEQFF.

This clonotype has a handful of counts. V gene TRBV29-1 combines with J gene TRBJ2-5, with D possibly called TRBD1 or TRBD2 (6 bases each). This CDR3 has 12 residues. Germline V gives CDR1 SQVTM, CDR2 ANQGSEA. V shed 5 bases and J shed 4 bases, with 11 bases lying between them. CDR3 protein: CSVNRGPETQYF. The CDR3 DNA is TGCAGCGTTAACCGGGGGCCAGAGACCCAGTACTTC.

This rearrangement joins TRBV6-6 to TRBJ2-3; 10 positions agree with TRBD1. V was clipped by 2 bases and J by 4 bases; unmatched bases: 6. The CDR3 loop spans 16 amino acids. Germline lookup yields CDR1 MNHNY and CDR2 SVGAGI (reference sequence). In DNA form, the CDR3 reads TGTGCCAGCAGTTACCGGGACAGGGGTTACCCAGATACGCAGTATTTT. Its protein product is CASSYRDRGYPDTQYF.

The rearrangement uses TRBV10-3 and TRBJ2-5; D is possibly TRBD2 (5 bases). CDR1 and CDR2 (germline): ENHRY, SYGVKD. V dropped 4 bases and J dropped 9 bases, with 21 bases sitting between them. CDR3 length: 15 amino acids. The CDR3, as DNA: TGTGCCATCAGTGCGGGGAACGGTGAGGCGGAGGCCCAGTACTTC. Its protein product is CAISAGNGEAEAQYF.

The V and J genes are TRBV29-1 and TRBJ2-1; 12 nucleotides match TRBD1. The CDR3 is 17 residues long. Germline loops: CDR1 SQVTM, CDR2 ANQGSEA. Germline trimming cut 7 bases from V and 8 bases from J; bases unmatched to any gene: 18. Here the CDR3 reads CSAQLRDRGRIIDEQFF. The CDR3 coding sequence is TGCAGCGCTCAACTTAGGGACAGGGGGCGAATAATTGATGAGCAGTTCTTC.

V and J are TRBV27 and TRBJ2-4; D possibly corresponds to TRBD1 (5 bases). Gene TRBJ2-7 matches the end of the DNA better, so the J call may be wrong. Germline CDR1 is MNHEY and CDR2 is SMNVEV (reference sequence). The CDR3 sequence is 15 residues long. The CDR3 coding sequence is TGTGCCAGCAAAAGGACACCCAAAGACTCCTACGAGCAGTACTTC. Translating gives CASKRTPKDSYEQYF.

Only a few counts were recorded for this clonotype. The chain has TRBV20-1 and TRBJ1-1; D is undetermined. Trimming took off 7 bases at V and 0 bases at J, with 15 bases between the two ends. This CDR3 comprises 14 residues. Germline V gene sequence: CDR1 DFQATT, CDR2 SNEGSKA (reference sequence). CDR3 amino acids: CSGIRDALNTEAFF. CDR3 coding DNA: TGCAGTGGCATAAGAGACGCATTGAACACTGAAGCTTTCTTT.

V and J are TRBV4-1 and TRBJ1-1; 8 bases are shared with TRBD1. CDR3 length equals 14 residues. Looked up from germline, CDR1 is MGHRA and CDR2 is YSYEKL. V shed 9 bases, J shed 4 bases, and the junction held 10 bases outside the gene matches. The CDR3 is CASRETGVLTEAFF. Here the CDR3 DNA reads TGCGCCAGTAGGGAGACAGGGGTCCTCACTGAAGCTTTCTTT.

The rearrangement links TRBV7-9 to TRBJ2-1; D is uncertain. From germline, CDR1 is SEHNR and CDR2 FQNEAQ (reference sequence). V lost 4 bases and J 5 bases, leaving 15 bases between the germline ends. The CDR3 length is 15 residues. CDR3 sequence reads: CASSSPGGQNNEQFF. In nucleotides, the CDR3 is TGTGCCAGCAGCTCCCCTGGCGGCCAGAACAATGAGCAGTTCTTC.

The rearrangement uses TRBV2 and TRBJ2-5, with TRBD2 identical over 7 bases. After removal of 8 bases from V and 5 bases from J, the junction contained 11 bases not matched to a gene. Germline V gene data show CDR1 as SNHLY and CDR2 as FYNNEI. CDR3 size: 14 residues. In DNA form, the CDR3 reads TGTGCCAGCCGGCCGCGACTAGCCTCGGAGACCCAGTACTTC. Translation: CASRPRLASETQYF.

This clonotype was detected only a few times. The chain is built from TRBV12-3 or TRBV12-4 and TRBJ2-4, with D tentatively TRBD2 (7 bases). The J call is uncertain, as TRBJ2-7 better fits the DNA end. This CDR3 has 15 amino acids. CDR3 coding DNA: TGTGCCAGCAGTCCCTCATCCCCAGGGGAGGGCGAGCAGTACTTC. As protein: CASSPSSPGEGEQYF.

The V and J genes are TRBV30 and TRBJ2-3; no definite D call. The germline CDR1 and CDR2 sequences are GTSNPN and SVGIG (reference sequence). CDR3 length equals 13 residues. V was pared by 2 bases and J by 0 bases, with 6 bases between. The CDR3 sequence is CAWSSGSTDTQYF. The CDR3 bases are TGTGCCTGGAGTAGTGGCAGCACAGATACGCAGTATTTT.

Of note for this clonotype: One junction end disagrees with the germline gene, perhaps due to a read error. This chain connects TRBV3-1 to TRBJ2-3; the D is unclear. This CDR3 comprises 15 residues. Germline-derived CDR1 and CDR2 are LGHDT and YNNKEL (reference sequence). CDR3 sequence: CAGSQVSGPTDTQYF. CDR3 nucleotide sequence: TGTGCCGGCAGCCAAGTCTCAGGCCCCACAGATACGCAGTATTTT.

The genes are TRBV30 and TRBJ2-1, with a tentative D call TRBD2 (6 bases). This CDR3 comprises 13 residues. In germline, CDR1 is GTSNPN, CDR2 SVGIG (reference sequence). V lost 1 base to trimming and J lost 13 bases, with 17 bases between them. The CDR3 here is CAWSERTGGRQFF. The CDR3 region has the DNA TGTGCCTGGAGTGAGAGAACCGGAGGGCGTCAGTTCTTC.

This chain joins TRBV7-9 and TRBJ2-1; possibly TRBD1 or TRBD2 for D (5 bases each). The V and J ends lost 5 bases and 2 bases respectively, with 10 bases between them. Germline values: CDR1 SEHNR, CDR2 FQNEAQ (reference sequence). This CDR3 region has 14 residues. In DNA, the CDR3 is TGTGCCAGCAGCATGGGACCGACCTACAATGAGCAGTTCTTC. It specifies CASSMGPTYNEQFF.

The chain's CDR3 is CASTDASYEQYF. The CDR3 DNA is TGTGCCAGCACTGATGCCTCCTACGAGCAGTACTTC. The chain is built from TRBV6-6 and TRBJ2-7; D gene unclear. Looked up from germline, CDR1 is MNHNY and CDR2 is SVGAGI (reference sequence). V was pared by 7 bases and J by 0 bases, with 7 bases between. The CDR3 runs to 12 residues.

The chain has TRBV6-1 and TRBJ2-7; no firm D call. The CDR3 is made up of 15 amino acids. Looked up from germline, CDR1 is MNHNS and CDR2 is SASEGT. V lost 8 bases to trimming and J lost 1 base, with 18 bases between them. The CDR3 loop reads CASAMDVGSSYEQYF. The CDR3 bases are TGTGCCAGCGCCATGGACGTAGGCAGTTCCTACGAGCAGTACTTC.

Note on this clonotype: A read error may account for a junction end that differs from germline. The chain recombines TRBV7-2 with TRBJ2-7; 15 nucleotides match TRBD2. Germline CDR1 reads SGHTA; CDR2 reads FQGNSA. This CDR3 has 18 residues. For the CDR3, the DNA is TGTGCCAGCAGCTTAACCCGGACTAGCGGGAGGGCCATCTACGAACAGTACTTC. Amino acid sequence: CASSLTRTSGRAIYEQYF.

CDR3 residues: CAIRTSGREQFF. DNA of the CDR3: TGTGCCATCAGGACTAGTGGCAGGGAGCAGTTCTTC. This sequence joins TRBV10-3 and TRBJ2-1; weak D call: TRBD2 (6 bases). V lost 6 bases to trimming and J lost 10 bases, with 13 bases between them. The CDR3 consists of 12 residues. CDR1 is ENHRY, CDR2 SYGVKD, per germline.

The chain has TRBV29-1 and TRBJ1-2, with a tentative D call TRBD1 (5 bases). In germline, CDR1 is SQVTM, CDR2 ANQGSEA. The CDR3 length is 13 residues. V lost 7 bases to trimming and J lost 2 bases, with 14 bases between them. In DNA, the CDR3 is TGCAGCGCAAGGGGAGGGGACAACTATGGCTACACCTTC. Its translation: CSARGGDNYGYTF.

The J gene is TRBJ2-4, the V gene TRBV28; perhaps TRBD2 as D (5 bases). Germline V gene lookup returns CDR1 MDHEN and CDR2 SYDVKM. This CDR3 has 13 amino acids. V gave up 2 bases and J gave up 14 bases, with 16 bases separating them. The CDR3 DNA reads as TGTGCCAGCAGTTTACCTCAAACCCTGGGAGAGTACTTC. Residues: CASSLPQTLGEYF.

The J gene is TRBJ1-5, the V gene TRBV4-1; D might be TRBD1 (6 bases). This CDR3 spans 15 amino acids. The germline V and J ends were trimmed by 4 bases and 0 bases, with 10 bases remaining between them. Germline V CDR1 and CDR2: MGHRA, YSYEKL. The CDR3: CASSLRDTSNQPQHF. CDR3 bases: TGCGCCAGCAGCCTCCGGGACACTAGCAATCAGCCCCAGCATTTT.

The chain is built from TRBV5-1 and TRBJ2-4, with 8 positions matching TRBD1. Trimming took 4 bases from V and 4 from J; bases not matched to a gene: 4. Germline CDR1 reads SGHRS; CDR2 reads YFSETQ. This CDR3 has 14 amino acids. The CDR3 sequence is CASSLGTGKNIQYF. The CDR3 region has the DNA TGCGCCAGCAGCCTTGGGACAGGAAAAAACATTCAGTACTTC.

The chain joins TRBV5-5 to TRBJ1-6; 10 positions agree with TRBD1. V shed 4 bases, J shed 0 bases, and the junction held 13 bases outside the gene matches. Germline V gene data show CDR1 as SGHKS and CDR2 as YYEKEE (reference sequence). This CDR3 spans 20 amino acids. The DNA for the CDR3 is TGTGCCAGCAGCATTGACCGGGACAGGGGTGCGAGCTCCTATAATTCACCCCTCCACTTT. This codes for CASSIDRDRGASSYNSPLHF.

As for this clonotype: The junction does not match germline at one end; this may be a read error. The gene calls are TRBV4-1 and TRBJ1-2, with unresolved D. The germline V gene encodes CDR1 MGHRA and CDR2 YSYEKL. The CDR3 runs 15 residues. CDR3 in amino acids: CAGSPERQANYGYTF. CDR3 bases: TGCGCCGGCAGCCCGGAGAGGCAAGCTAACTATGGCTACACCTTC.